This T cell receptor (beta chain) was sequenced during a study of T cells in Graves' hyperthyroidism and ophthalmopathy. Study observations and caveats: Ophthalmopathy onset followed model prediction by a median approximately seven months.

TCR beta CDR3 regions were amplified from RNA. The HTBI primer set drove a first-round RT-PCR of the TCR CDR3. In TCRdb, the multiplex PCR reads were re-called with MiXCR into one record per CDR3 protein. This sample yields nearly 750,000 distinct CDR3 sequences, of which around 40% are seen a single time; roughly 30% belongs to the top ten. Concerning this clonotype: Its specificity is not known.

Fresh 10 ml peripheral blood yielded PBMCs. The sequenced sample was blood. The TCR comes from a woman aged 40 to 50 with Graves' hyperthyroidism.

DNA for the CDR3: TGTGCCAGCAGTGAAAGTGGGAAACGGGGAACCCAAGAGACCCAGTACTTC. Residues: CASSESGKRGTQETQYF. The rearrangement uses TRBV25-1 and TRBJ2-5, with D possibly matching TRBD2 (5 bases). The length of the CDR3 is 17 residues. Between the trimmed V and J ends, which lost 2 bases and 1 base, there was a span of 17 bases. In germline, CDR1 is MGHDK, CDR2 SYGVNS.